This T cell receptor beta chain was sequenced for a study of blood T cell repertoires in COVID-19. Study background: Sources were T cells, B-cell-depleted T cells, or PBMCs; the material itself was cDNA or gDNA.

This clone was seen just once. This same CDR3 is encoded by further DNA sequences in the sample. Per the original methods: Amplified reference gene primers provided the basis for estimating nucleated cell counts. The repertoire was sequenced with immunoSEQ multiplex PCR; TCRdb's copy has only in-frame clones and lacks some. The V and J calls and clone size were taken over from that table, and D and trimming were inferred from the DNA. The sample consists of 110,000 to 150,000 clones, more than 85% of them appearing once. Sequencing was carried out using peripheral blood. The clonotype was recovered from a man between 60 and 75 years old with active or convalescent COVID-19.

CDR3 sequence reads: CASSFRGYGYTF. In DNA form, the CDR3 reads TGTGCCAGCAGTTTCAGGGGCTATGGCTACACCTTC. The rearrangement joins TRBV28 to TRBJ1-2, with D maybe TRBD1 (6 bases). The CDR3 runs to 12 residues. V shed 3 bases and J shed 4 bases, with 6 bases lying between them. Germline V CDR1 and CDR2: MDHEN, SYDVKM.